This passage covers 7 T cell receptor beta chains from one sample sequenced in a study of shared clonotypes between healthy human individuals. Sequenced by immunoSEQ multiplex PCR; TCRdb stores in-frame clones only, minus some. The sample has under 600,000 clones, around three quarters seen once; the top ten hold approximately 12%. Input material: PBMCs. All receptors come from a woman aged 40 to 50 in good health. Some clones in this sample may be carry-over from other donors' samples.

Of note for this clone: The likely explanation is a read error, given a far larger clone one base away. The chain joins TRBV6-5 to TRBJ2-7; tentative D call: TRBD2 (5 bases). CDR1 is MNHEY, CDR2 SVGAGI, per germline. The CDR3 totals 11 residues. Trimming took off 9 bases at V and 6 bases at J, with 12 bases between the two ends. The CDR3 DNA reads TGTGCCAGTGGAAGGGAGTGCGAGCAGTACTTC. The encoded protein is CASGRECEQYF.

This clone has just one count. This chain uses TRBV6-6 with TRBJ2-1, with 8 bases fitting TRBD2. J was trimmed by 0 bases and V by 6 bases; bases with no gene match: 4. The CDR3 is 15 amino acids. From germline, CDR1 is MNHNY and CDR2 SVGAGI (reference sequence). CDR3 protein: CASRLSGSSYNEQFF. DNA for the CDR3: TGTGCCAGCAGATTGAGCGGGAGCTCCTACAATGAGCAGTTCTTC.

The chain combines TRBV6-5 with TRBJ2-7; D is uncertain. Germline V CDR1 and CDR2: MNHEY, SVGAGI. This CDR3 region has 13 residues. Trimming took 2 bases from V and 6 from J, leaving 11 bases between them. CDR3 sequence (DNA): TGTGCCAGCAGTTACACCGGAGCGTCCGAGCAGTACTTC. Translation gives CASSYTGASEQYF.

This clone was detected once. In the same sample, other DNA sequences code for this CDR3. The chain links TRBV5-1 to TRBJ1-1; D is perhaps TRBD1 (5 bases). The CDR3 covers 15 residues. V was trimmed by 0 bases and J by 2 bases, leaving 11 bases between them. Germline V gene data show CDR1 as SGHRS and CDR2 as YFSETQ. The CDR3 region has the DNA TGCGCCAGCAGCTTGGAAGGGGTGGGTAACACTGAAGCTTTCTTT. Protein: CASSLEGVGNTEAFF.

The CDR3 protein is CASSHTPDSPHSYEQYF. The CDR3 coding sequence is TGTGCCAGCAGCCACACCCCAGACTCCCCCCACTCCTACGAGCAGTACTTC. The J gene is TRBJ2-7, the V gene TRBV11-2; no clear D. The V end lost 5 bases, the J end lost 0 bases, and 20 bases lay between the germline ends. This CDR3 has 17 residues. The germline V gene encodes CDR1 SGHAT and CDR2 FQNNGV.

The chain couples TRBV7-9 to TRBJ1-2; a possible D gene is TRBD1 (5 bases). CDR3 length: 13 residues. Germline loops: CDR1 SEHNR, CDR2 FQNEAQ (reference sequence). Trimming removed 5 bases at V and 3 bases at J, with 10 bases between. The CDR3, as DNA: TGTGCCAGCAGCCCACAGGTTTACTATGGCTACACCTTC. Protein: CASSPQVYYGYTF.

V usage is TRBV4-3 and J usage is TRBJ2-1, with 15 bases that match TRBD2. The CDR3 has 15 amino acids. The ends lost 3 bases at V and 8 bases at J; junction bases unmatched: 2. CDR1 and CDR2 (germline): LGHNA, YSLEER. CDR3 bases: TGCGCCAGCAGCCAGGGGACTAGCGGGAGGCATGAGCAGTTCTTC. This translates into CASSQGTSGRHEQFF.